The 28 T cell receptor beta chains below all came from one sample that was sequenced in a study of response to subunit inactivated influenza vaccine. Using its own MiXCR run on the RT-PCR reads, TCRdb lists one record per CDR3 protein. The table includes 860,000 or so distinct CDR3 sequences, around 20% detected once. Sequencing was performed on PBMCs from blood, taken roughly 5 days after vaccination. The receptors originated from a man aged 50 to 60 who received an inactivated influenza vaccine.

A few counts support this clonotype. The gene calls are TRBV5-1 and TRBJ1-1; 7 nucleotides line up with TRBD1. The germline CDR1 and CDR2 sequences are SGHRS and YFSETQ. The V and J ends lost 5 bases and 0 bases, in that order; junction bases with no gene match: 4. The CDR3 sequence is 14 residues long. The CDR3 nucleotides are TGCGCCAGCAGGGGGACAGCTTTGAACACTGAAGCTTTCTTT. It is translated as CASRGTALNTEAFF.

The rearrangement links TRBV9 to TRBJ2-1; D is possibly TRBD2 (7 bases). V lost 6 bases, J lost 6 bases, and 34 bases lay in between. This CDR3 contains 20 residues. CDR1 and CDR2 (germline): SGDLS, YYNGEE. CDR3 residues: CASKTRGGAVVAYPRNEQFF. In nucleotides, the CDR3 is TGTGCCAGCAAAACCAGAGGGGGGGCTGTAGTAGCCTACCCACGCAATGAGCAGTTCTTC. Full variable domain (outside the CDR3, taken from reference TRBV9 and TRBJ2-1): DSGVTQTPKHLITATGQRVTLRCSPRSGDLSVYWYQQSLDQGLQFLIQYYNGEERAKGNILERFSAQQFPDLHSELNLSSLELGDSALYFCASKTRGGAVVAYPRNEQFFGPGTRLTVL.

This rearrangement joins TRBV28 to TRBJ2-5, with 7 bases that match TRBD2. The CDR3 extends over 14 amino acids. Germline CDR1 MDHEN, CDR2 SYDVKM. The ends lost 3 bases at V and 7 bases at J; junction bases unmatched: 8. The CDR3 sequence is CASSFPSGTPTQYF. The DNA of the CDR3 is TGTGCCAGCAGTTTCCCCAGCGGGACTCCGACCCAGTACTTC.

This chain connects TRBV10-3 to TRBJ2-5; TRBD1 aligns across 12 bases. Unmatched junction bases numbered 9, after V lost 4 bases and J lost 0 bases. The CDR3 has 18 amino acids. Germline V gene lookup returns CDR1 ENHRY and CDR2 SYGVKD. The DNA for the CDR3 is TGTGCCATCAGTGGGGACAGGGGGCGAGGAAGGCACCAAGAGACCCAGTACTTC. Translating gives CAISGDRGRGRHQETQYF.

V and J are TRBV9 and TRBJ2-5, with TRBD2 identical over 7 bases. Per the germline V gene, CDR1 is SGDLS and CDR2 is YYNGEE. Germline trimming cut 3 bases from V and 5 bases from J; bases unmatched to any gene: 10. CDR3 length equals 15 residues. The CDR3 loop reads CASSAREGHMETQYF. CDR3 coding DNA: TGTGCCAGCAGCGCCAGGGAGGGGCACATGGAGACCCAGTACTTC. Full variable domain (remainder filled in from reference TRBV9 and TRBJ2-5): DSGVTQTPKHLITATGQRVTLRCSPRSGDLSVYWYQQSLDQGLQFLIQYYNGEERAKGNILERFSAQQFPDLHSELNLSSLELGDSALYFCASSAREGHMETQYFGPGTRLLVL.

The table lists this clonotype with a few counts. The CDR3 sequence is CASSFRIGRGGYNEQFF. The DNA for the CDR3 is TGTGCCAGCAGCTTTCGGATTGGGCGGGGGGGCTACAATGAGCAGTTCTTC. The V call is TRBV7-8, the J call TRBJ2-1; 9 bases are a match to TRBD2. Trimming removed 3 bases from V and 3 bases from J; junction bases left unmatched: 9. Germline V gene lookup returns CDR1 SGHVS and CDR2 FQNEAQ. The length of the CDR3 is 17 residues.

The CDR3 sequence is CASSPQVAASTDTQYF. In nucleotides, the CDR3 is TGCGCCAGCAGCCCGCAGGTAGCAGCTAGCACAGATACGCAGTATTTT. V is TRBV4-3 and J is TRBJ2-3; D gene ambiguous. The CDR3 has 16 residues. Germline CDR1 LGHNA, CDR2 YSLEER. Trimming shortened V by 4 bases and J by 0 bases, and 14 bases separated the two germline ends.

This clonotype was seen a few times. J is TRBJ2-1 and V is TRBV4-3, with 8 bases that match TRBD2. This CDR3 contains 16 residues. Trimming took 1 base from V and 4 from J; bases not matched to a gene: 6. Germline CDR1 LGHNA, CDR2 YSLEER. CDR3 amino acids: CASSQGLGLGYNEQFF. The CDR3 DNA sequence: TGCGCCAGCAGCCAAGGGTTGGGACTAGGGTACAATGAGCAGTTCTTC.

There are a few counts of this clonotype. This chain links TRBV5-1 with TRBJ2-5; 7 bases fit TRBD2. The V gene's germline CDR1 is SGHRS and CDR2 YFSETQ. The CDR3 consists of 16 residues. V trimming: 1 base; J trimming: 1 base; junction bases outside the gene matches: 7. The CDR3 reads CASSLSASGPQETQYF. The CDR3 coding sequence is TGCGCCAGCAGCTTGTCAGCTAGCGGACCCCAAGAGACCCAGTACTTC.

The CDR3 region is CATSKSSKHQETQYF. The CDR3 DNA sequence: TGTGCCACCAGCAAGTCTTCGAAACACCAAGAGACCCAGTACTTC. This rearrangement joins TRBV15 to TRBJ2-5, with no clear D. CDR3 size: 15 residues. The ends were cut back, 4 bases at V and 0 bases at J, with 12 bases in the middle. Germline CDR1 LNHNV, CDR2 YYDKDF (reference sequence). Based on the CDR3 plus reference TRBV15 and TRBJ2-5, the full variable domain is DAMVIQNPRYQVTQFGKPVTLSCSQTLNHNVMYWYQQKSSQAPKLLFHYYDKDFNNEADTPDNFQSRRPNTSFCFLDIRSPGLGDTAMYLCATSKSSKHQETQYFGPGTRLLVL.

Many counts were recorded for this clonotype. The chain combines TRBV10-3 with TRBJ1-6; D possibly corresponds to TRBD1 (5 bases). The CDR3 has 14 amino acids. Trimming took off 3 bases at V and 8 bases at J, with 11 bases between the two ends. The germline V gene has CDR1 ENHRY and CDR2 SYGVKD. The CDR3 nucleotides are TGTGCCATCAGTGACAGGGAATCGGATTCACCCCTCCACTTT. Its translation: CAISDRESDSPLHF.

The table lists this clonotype with a few counts. This chain connects TRBV29-1 to TRBJ2-5; 8 bases line up with TRBD1. The V gene's germline CDR1 is SQVTM and CDR2 ANQGSEA. Trimming cost V 4 bases and J 5 bases; bases outside gene matches: 3. This CDR3 region has 12 residues. This chain's CDR3 is CSVVRGRETQYF. In DNA, the CDR3 is TGCAGCGTTGTCAGGGGGCGGGAGACCCAGTACTTC.

The chain recombines TRBV10-3 with TRBJ1-6; 9 bases are a match to TRBD1. V trimming: 3 bases; J trimming: 7 bases; junction bases outside the gene matches: 4. CDR1 ENHRY and CDR2 SYGVKD come from the germline V gene. This CDR3 is built from 15 residues. This CDR3 reads CAISEQGAKNSPLHF. The CDR3 bases are TGTGCCATCAGTGAACAGGGGGCGAAAAATTCACCCCTCCACTTT.

In this sample, this clonotype turned up many times. This chain joins TRBV4-2 and TRBJ1-6; 10 nucleotides agree with TRBD1. Losses at the gene ends were 0 bases for V and 4 bases for J; bases not matched to a gene: 15. Germline-derived CDR1 and CDR2 are LGHNA and YNFKEQ. This CDR3 contains 21 residues. The DNA for the CDR3 is TGTGCCAGCAGCCAAGAAGACGGGCGCGGTAGGACAGGGGGATATAATTCACCCCTCCACTTT. The encoded protein is CASSQEDGRGRTGGYNSPLHF.

There are many counts of this clonotype. The chain recombines TRBV6-1 with TRBJ2-3, with TRBD1 matching 10 bases. CDR3 size: 15 residues. V lost 6 bases to trimming and J lost 8 bases; unmatched junction nucleotides: 11. Looked up from germline, CDR1 is MNHNS and CDR2 is SASEGT. The CDR3 spells CASSPRQGAAFTQYF. The CDR3 region has the DNA TGTGCCAGCAGCCCTCGACAGGGGGCGGCCTTTACGCAGTATTTT.

Comment on this clonotype: At one boundary the junction diverges from the germline segment, which might be a read error. The CDR3 here is CASTLGFRGTEYGYTF. CDR3 bases: TGTGCCAGCACCTTAGGTTTTCGCGGGACGGAATATGGCTACACCTTC. The chain couples TRBV7-2 to TRBJ1-2, with D maybe TRBD1 (5 bases). From germline, CDR1 is SGHTA and CDR2 FQGNSA. The CDR3 is 16 residues long.

This clonotype showed up just a few times. V and J are TRBV4-1 and TRBJ1-2; unclear D gene. The germline V gene encodes CDR1 MGHRA and CDR2 YSYEKL. The CDR3 spans 14 residues. Between the trimmed V and J ends, which lost 6 bases and 5 bases, there was a span of 16 bases. CDR3 in DNA: TGCGCCAGCAGGCAAACTGTGATCAATTATGGCTACACCTTC. It yields the protein CASRQTVINYGYTF.

This clonotype was seen more than once but under ten times. This chain uses TRBV6-1 with TRBJ2-3, with TRBD2 identical over 9 bases. Germline trimming cut 0 bases from V and 3 bases from J; bases unmatched to any gene: 7. In germline, CDR1 is MNHNS, CDR2 SASEGT. This CDR3 is 17 amino acids long. CDR3 residues: CASSEASAGGATDTQYF. Written as DNA, the CDR3 is TGTGCCAGCAGTGAAGCGAGTGCGGGGGGGGCGACAGATACGCAGTATTTT.

This chain's CDR3 is CASSNRWEDTQYF. The CDR3 DNA follows: TGTGCCAGCAGTAACCGGTGGGAAGATACGCAGTATTTT. The V call is TRBV27, the J call TRBJ2-3; the D is unclear. V was shortened by 5 bases and J by 5 bases, with 11 bases between the two germline ends. CDR1 is MNHEY and CDR2 is SMNVEV in the germline V gene (reference sequence). The CDR3 is made up of 13 amino acids.

The CDR3, as DNA: TGCGCCAGCAGCTTGGGCGGGGCGACTACGTACAATGAGCAGTTCTTC. Translation: CASSLGGATTYNEQFF. The chain carries TRBV5-1 and TRBJ2-1; D may be TRBD2 (6 bases). V lost 0 bases and J lost 4, with 14 bases in between. The CDR3 covers 16 residues. From germline, CDR1 is SGHRS and CDR2 YFSETQ.

This clonotype appeared a few times. CDR3 in amino acids: CAISESIPGTYSPLHF. The CDR3 DNA sequence: TGTGCCATCAGTGAGTCGATTCCGGGGACATATTCACCCCTCCACTTT. The chain recombines TRBV10-3 with TRBJ1-6; D possibly corresponds to TRBD1 (6 bases). Germline-derived CDR1 and CDR2 are ENHRY and SYGVKD. V lost 0 bases and J 8 bases, leaving 14 bases between the germline ends. This CDR3 region has 16 residues.

The V call is TRBV7-2, the J call TRBJ1-1; TRBD1 aligns across 7 bases. The V gene end was trimmed by 6 bases and the J gene end by 8 bases; junction bases not matched to a gene: 12. Germline assignment: CDR1 SGHTA and CDR2 FQGNSA. CDR3 length equals 14 residues. CDR3 sequence: CASSFQTGRLEAFF. CDR3 coding DNA: TGTGCCAGCAGTTTCCAGACAGGGCGCCTCGAAGCTTTCTTT.

The V gene is TRBV14, the J gene TRBJ2-7, with D hard to call. The CDR3 is 12 amino acids. Germline V CDR1 and CDR2: SGHDN, FVKESK. V was trimmed by 3 bases and J by 7 bases, leaving 10 bases between them. CDR3 coding DNA: TGTGCCAGCAGCCAGCTAGGGTGGGAGCAGTACTTC. Its translation is CASSQLGWEQYF.

As regards this clonotype: A read error may account for a junction end that differs from germline. This chain links TRBV18 with TRBJ2-3; D remains ambiguous. Germline lookup yields CDR1 KGHSH and CDR2 LQKENI. The CDR3 contains 17 residues. Written as DNA, the CDR3 is TGTGTCAGCTCACCGCTCGGCAAGGCCTCTAGCACAGATACGCAGTATTTT. Its translation: CVSSPLGKASSTDTQYF.

This clonotype was seen only a few times. The rearrangement uses TRBV28 and TRBJ2-5; the D is unclear. Germline CDR1 reads MDHEN; CDR2 reads SYDVKM. V was clipped by 3 bases and J by 4 bases, with 15 bases between them. CDR3 size: 15 residues. The chain's CDR3 is CASSLLISIGETQYF. The CDR3 DNA reads as TGTGCCAGCAGTTTGCTTATAAGTATTGGAGAGACCCAGTACTTC.

The chain combines TRBV7-2 with TRBJ2-5, with D hard to call. There are 14 residues in the CDR3. Germline V CDR1 and CDR2: SGHTA, FQGNSA. The V end was cut by 6 bases, the J end by 5 bases, with 16 bases between. The CDR3 DNA reads as TGTGCCAGCAGAGCCGGGCCAGCCAGGGAGACCCAGTACTTC. Residues: CASRAGPARETQYF.

The CDR3 DNA follows: TGTGCCACCAGGTCGACCCAGACAGGGTACACCGGGGAGCTGTTTTTT. Encoded protein: CATRSTQTGYTGELFF. The chain links TRBV24-1 to TRBJ2-2; 7 nucleotides agree with TRBD1. Germline-derived CDR1 and CDR2 are KGHDR and SFDVKD. V lost 7 bases, J lost 3 bases, and 10 bases stayed unmatched. CDR3 length equals 16 residues.

The chain uses TRBV5-5 and TRBJ1-2, with 7 bases that match TRBD1. V was pared by 5 bases and J by 0 bases, with 10 bases of the junction left unmatched. Germline values: CDR1 SGHKS, CDR2 YYEKEE (reference sequence). The CDR3 sequence is 16 residues long. CDR3 sequence: CASRRQGSATNYGYTF. The DNA for the CDR3 is TGTGCCAGCAGGCGACAGGGAAGTGCCACTAACTATGGCTACACCTTC.